Sequencing of this T cell receptor beta chain was carried out in a study of response to subunit inactivated influenza vaccine. TCRdb reanalysed the RT-PCR reads using MiXCR and keeps one entry per CDR3 protein. There are around 530,000 distinct CDR3 sequences in the sample; over 9.5% occur only once, and 10% to 13% lies in the top ten. The starting material was PBMCs from blood, obtained on the day of vaccination. The receptor was derived from a man in his fifties or sixties who received an inactivated influenza vaccine.

CDR3 protein: CASSLAGSMGYTF. In DNA form, the CDR3 reads TGTGCCAGCAGTTTAGCGGGGTCCATGGGCTACACCTTC. The chain is built from TRBV12-3 or TRBV12-4 and TRBJ1-2; the D is unclear. This CDR3 comprises 13 residues. Trimming stripped 0 bases from V and 8 bases from J, with 10 bases between.